A selection of T cell receptor beta chains follows, all from one sample in a study of blood T cell repertoires in COVID-19. TCRdb keeps only in-frame clones here, not all; method: immunoSEQ multiplex PCR. This table holds fewer than 150,000 clones, 60% to 85% found once. Sequencing was done on a sample of peripheral blood. The receptors were sampled from a man aged 80 or over with acute or convalescent COVID-19. Both conserved end residues are part of each CDR3. A D gene is named only where the DNA matches it firmly. Size values are once, few and many counts, or a class for expanded clones, and some rows have none.

V: TRBV6-5
D: TRBD1
J: TRBJ2-5
size: NA
CDR3: CASSPGTVRQTQYF
DNA: TGTGCCAGCAGTCCCGGGACAGTCCGGCAGACCCAGTACTTC

V: TRBV2
D: NA
J: TRBJ2-3
size: NA
CDR3: CASSRLATSTDTQYF
DNA: TGTGCCAGCAGTCGGCTAGCGACAAGCACAGATACGCAGTATTTT

V: TRBV18
D: TRBD1
J: TRBJ1-1
size: NA
CDR3: CASSQGAGTEAFF
DNA: TGTGCCAGCTCACAGGGGGCTGGCACTGAAGCTTTCTTT

V: TRBV5-4
D: TRBD2
J: TRBJ2-7
size: NA
CDR3: CASSPGTSGGSYEQYF
DNA: TGTGCCAGCAGCCCCGGGACTAGCGGGGGAAGCTACGAGCAGTACTTC

V: TRBV18
D: NA
J: TRBJ2-7
size: NA
CDR3: CASSPMVSAGFDEQYF
DNA: TGTGCCAGCTCACCTATGGTATCTGCAGGGTTCGACGAGCAGTACTTC

V: TRBV9
D: TRBD2
J: TRBJ2-3
size: NA
CDR3: CASSVVTSGTDTQYF
DNA: TGTGCCAGCAGCGTAGTAACTAGCGGCACAGATACGCAGTATTTT

V: TRBV2
D: NA
J: TRBJ1-4
size: NA
CDR3: CASSDPGFGEKLFF
DNA: TGTGCCAGCAGTGACCCAGGGTTTGGTGAAAAACTGTTTTTT

V: TRBV7-2
D: TRBD1
J: TRBJ1-1
size: NA
CDR3: CASSPRTGGLNTEAFF
DNA: TGTGCCAGCAGCCCAAGGACAGGGGGTTTGAACACTGAAGCTTTCTTT

V: TRBV27
D: NA
J: TRBJ2-3
size: NA
CDR3: CASSLWPPPTDTQYF
DNA: TGTGCCAGCAGTTTATGGCCCCCTCCCACAGATACGCAGTATTTT

V: TRBV30
D: NA
J: TRBJ1-2
size: few
CDR3: CAWSVPRALRGYTF
DNA: TGTGCCTGGAGTGTACCCAGGGCTTTACGTGGCTACACCTTC

V: TRBV6-1
D: TRBD2
J: TRBJ2-6
size: NA
CDR3: CASSEGPRETSSGEGPGANVLTF
DNA: TGTGCCAGCAGTGAAGGTCCCAGGGAAACTAGTAGCGGGGAGGGCCCCGGGGCCAACGTCCTGACTTTC

V: TRBV29-1
D: TRBD1
J: TRBJ2-1
size: NA
CDR3: CSIKGQGFMNEQFF
DNA: TGCAGCATTAAGGGACAGGGGTTTATGAATGAGCAGTTCTTC

V: TRBV5-4
D: NA
J: TRBJ2-1
size: NA
CDR3: CASSLGGQGPHNEQFF
DNA: TGTGCCAGCAGCTTGGGAGGTCAGGGGCCCCACAATGAGCAGTTCTTC

V: TRBV4-1
D: TRBD1
J: TRBJ2-7
size: few
CDR3: CASSQVQGVGEQYF
DNA: TGCGCCAGCAGCCAAGTCCAGGGGGTGGGGGAGCAGTACTTC

V: TRBV28
D: TRBD1
J: TRBJ1-1
size: NA
CDR3: CASRQGTEAFF
DNA: TGTGCCAGCAGACAGGGGACTGAAGCTTTCTTT

V: TRBV5-1
D: TRBD1
J: TRBJ1-1
size: NA
CDR3: CASSLVTGGFQMNTEAFF
DNA: TGCGCCAGCAGCTTAGTTACAGGGGGGTTCCAGATGAACACTGAAGCTTTCTTT

V: TRBV5-1
D: NA
J: TRBJ1-5
size: few
CDR3: CASSFQGGNQPQHF
DNA: TGCGCCAGCAGCTTTCAGGGCGGCAATCAGCCCCAGCATTTT

V: TRBV10-3
D: NA
J: TRBJ2-5
size: once
CDR3: CAISPGDGETQYF
DNA: TGTGCCATCAGCCCAGGGGATGGAGAGACCCAGTACTTC

V: TRBV7-2
D: TRBD2
J: TRBJ2-1
size: NA
CDR3: CASSATSGGARNEQFF
DNA: TGTGCCAGCAGCGCTACTAGCGGGGGGGCCAGGAATGAGCAGTTCTTC

V: TRBV6-6
D: NA
J: TRBJ2-4
size: few
CDR3: CASSAVAKNIQYF
DNA: TGTGCCAGTTCGGCGGTAGCCAAAAACATTCAGTACTTC

V: TRBV6-5
D: NA
J: TRBJ2-5
size: once
CDR3: CASTEARTLTETQYF
DNA: TGTGCCAGCACCGAGGCTAGAACCTTAACAGAGACCCAGTACTTC

V: TRBV7-9
D: NA
J: TRBJ2-3
size: NA
CDR3: CASSRPGDTQYF
DNA: TGTGCCAGCAGCCGTCCCGGGGATACGCAGTATTTT

V: TRBV19
D: NA
J: TRBJ2-7
size: NA
CDR3: CASSPVGGYEQYF
DNA: TGTGCCAGTAGTCCCGTTGGGGGGTACGAGCAGTACTTC

V: TRBV21-1
D: NA
J: TRBJ1-5
size: NA
CDR3: CASSKPRTDDSNQPQHF
DNA: TGTGCCAGCAGCAAACCCCGGACAGACGATAGCAATCAGCCCCAGCATTTT

V: TRBV5-1
D: TRBD1
J: TRBJ2-1
size: NA
CDR3: CASSLGVGGGEQFF
DNA: TGCGCCAGCAGCTTGGGCGTAGGGGGCGGAGAGCAGTTCTTC

V: TRBV18
D: TRBD2
J: TRBJ2-7
size: NA
CDR3: CASSPTSGSYEQYF
DNA: TGTGCCAGCTCACCGACTAGCGGGTCCTACGAGCAGTACTTC

V: TRBV18
D: TRBD2
J: TRBJ2-7
size: NA
CDR3: CASSGLANYEQYF
DNA: TGTGCCAGCTCGGGACTAGCCAACTACGAGCAGTACTTC

V: TRBV18
D: TRBD1
J: TRBJ1-2
size: NA
CDR3: CASSPGTVPDGYTF
DNA: TGTGCCAGCTCACCGGGGACAGTCCCGGATGGCTACACCTTC

V: TRBV3-1/TRBV3-2
D: NA
J: TRBJ1-1
size: NA
CDR3: CASSQDFGTEAFF
DNA: TGTGCCAGCAGCCAAGATTTCGGCACTGAAGCTTTCTTT

V: TRBV20-1
D: NA
J: TRBJ1-5
size: NA
CDR3: CSASIGGARNQPQHF
DNA: TGCAGTGCTAGTATCGGGGGGGCTCGAAATCAGCCCCAGCATTTT

V: TRBV6-5
D: TRBD1
J: TRBJ1-6
size: NA
CDR3: CASSSDRDISSPLHF
DNA: TGTGCCAGCAGTTCCGACAGGGACATCAGTTCACCCCTCCACTTT

V: TRBV27
D: TRBD1
J: TRBJ1-2
size: NA
CDR3: CASSLEGTGATNYGYTF
DNA: TGTGCCAGCAGTTTAGAAGGGACAGGAGCTACTAACTATGGCTACACCTTC

V: TRBV28
D: TRBD1
J: TRBJ2-7
size: once
CDR3: CASSLQALDRDEQYF
DNA: TGTGCCAGCAGTTTACAAGCCCTGGACAGGGACGAGCAGTACTTC

V: TRBV10-1
D: NA
J: TRBJ2-7
size: NA
CDR3: CASAPEDSPSYEQYF
DNA: TGCGCCAGCGCGCCCGAGGACAGTCCTTCCTACGAGCAGTACTTC

V: TRBV19
D: TRBD1
J: TRBJ2-7
size: NA
CDR3: CASSRTGTGGYEQYF
DNA: TGTGCCAGTAGCAGAACCGGGACAGGGGGGTACGAGCAGTACTTC

V: TRBV19
D: NA
J: TRBJ1-1
size: few
CDR3: CASSISAGQKNTEAFF
DNA: TGTGCCAGTAGTATTTCCGCTGGACAGAAGAACACTGAAGCTTTCTTT

V: TRBV19
D: TRBD1
J: TRBJ2-3
size: NA
CDR3: CASGPGQGSDTQYF
DNA: TGTGCCAGTGGCCCGGGACAGGGTTCTGATACGCAGTATTTT

V: TRBV2
D: NA
J: TRBJ1-1
size: NA
CDR3: CASSAEYHTEAFF
DNA: TGTGCCAGCAGTGCTGAGTATCACACTGAAGCTTTCTTT

V: TRBV19
D: NA
J: TRBJ2-5
size: NA
CDR3: CASSILGLRETQYF
DNA: TGTGCCAGTAGCATTCTGGGGCTGCGAGAGACCCAGTACTTC

V: TRBV5-5
D: NA
J: TRBJ2-5
size: NA
CDR3: CASSPGEQETQYF
DNA: TGTGCCAGCAGCCCAGGGGAGCAGGAGACCCAGTACTTC

V: TRBV9
D: TRBD1
J: TRBJ2-2
size: NA
CDR3: CASSVDDRGSVSGELFF
DNA: TGTGCCAGCAGCGTAGATGACAGGGGCTCGGTTTCCGGGGAGCTGTTTTTT

V: TRBV4-1
D: TRBD1
J: TRBJ2-3
size: NA
CDR3: CASSQEVLASGGQDTQYF
DNA: TGCGCCAGCAGCCAAGAGGTTCTCGCTTCAGGGGGTCAGGATACGCAGTATTTT